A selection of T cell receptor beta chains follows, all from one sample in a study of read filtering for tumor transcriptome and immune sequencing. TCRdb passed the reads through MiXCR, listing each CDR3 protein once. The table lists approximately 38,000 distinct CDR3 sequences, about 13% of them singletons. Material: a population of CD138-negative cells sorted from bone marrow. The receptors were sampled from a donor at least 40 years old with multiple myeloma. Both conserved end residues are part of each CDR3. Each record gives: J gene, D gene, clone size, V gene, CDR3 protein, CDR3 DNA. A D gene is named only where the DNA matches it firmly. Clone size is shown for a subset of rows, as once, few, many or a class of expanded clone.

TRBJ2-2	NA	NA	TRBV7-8	CANSLVAGLAGELFF	TGTGCCAACAGCTTAGTCGCGGGGTTGGCCGGGGAGCTGTTTTTT
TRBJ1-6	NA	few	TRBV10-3	CAISESIGDSPLHF	TGTGCCATCAGTGAGTCAATTGGGGATTCACCCCTCCACTTT
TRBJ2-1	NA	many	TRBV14	CASSRDIATYNEQFF	TGTGCCAGCAGCCGAGATATCGCCACTTACAATGAGCAGTTCTTC
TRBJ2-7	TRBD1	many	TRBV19	CASSARTGDRYEQYF	TGTGCCAGTAGTGCCCGGACAGGGGACCGTTACGAGCAGTACTTC
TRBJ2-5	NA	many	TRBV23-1	CARRTARQETQYF	TGCGCCAGAAGGACAGCCCGTCAAGAGACCCAGTACTTC
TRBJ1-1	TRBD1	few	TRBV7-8	CASSFTRDRGRKTEAFF	TGTGCCAGCAGCTTCACGAGAGACAGGGGAAGAAAAACTGAAGCTTTCTTT
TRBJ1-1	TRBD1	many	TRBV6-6	CASSYSEGTGNTEAFF	TGTGCCAGCAGTTACTCCGAAGGGACAGGCAACACTGAAGCTTTCTTT
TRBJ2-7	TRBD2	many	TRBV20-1	CSASRTSGRGEQYF	TGCAGTGCTAGCAGGACTAGCGGGAGAGGCGAGCAGTACTTC
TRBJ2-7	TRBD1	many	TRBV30	CAWSVGQGADEQYF	TGTGCCTGGAGTGTGGGACAGGGCGCCGACGAGCAGTACTTC
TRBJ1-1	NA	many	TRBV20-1	CSARENLWENTEAFF	TGCAGTGCTAGAGAGAATCTGTGGGAAAACACTGAAGCTTTCTTT
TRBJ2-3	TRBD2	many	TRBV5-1	CASSWGGPTDTQYF	TGCGCCAGCAGCTGGGGAGGGCCGACAGATACGCAGTATTTT
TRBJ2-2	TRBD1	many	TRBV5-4	CASSTGQESFTGELFF	TGTGCCAGCAGCACAGGACAGGAGAGCTTTACCGGGGAGCTGTTTTTT
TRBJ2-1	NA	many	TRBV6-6	CASSYGPRGAEYNEQFF	TGTGCCAGCAGTTACGGTCCTCGGGGGGCGGAGTACAATGAGCAGTTCTTC
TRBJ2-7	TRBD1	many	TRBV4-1	CASSQEDRGLGEQYF	TGCGCCAGCAGCCAAGAGGACAGGGGGCTCGGGGAGCAGTACTTC
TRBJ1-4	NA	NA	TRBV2	CASSTANEKLFF	TGTGCCAGCAGCACCGCTAATGAAAAACTGTTTTTT
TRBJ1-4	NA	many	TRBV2	CASSVGGEKLFF	TGTGCCAGCAGTGTGGGTGGTGAAAAACTGTTTTTT
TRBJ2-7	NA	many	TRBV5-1	CASSLGRSSYEQYF	TGCGCCAGCAGCTTGGGGCGGTCCTCCTACGAGCAGTACTTC
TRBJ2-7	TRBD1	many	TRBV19	CASSITTGAVYEQYF	TGTGCCAGTAGTATTACGACAGGGGCCGTCTACGAGCAGTACTTC
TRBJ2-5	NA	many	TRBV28	CASSLSYGGLETQYF	TGTGCCAGCAGTTTATCTTATGGGGGGTTGGAGACCCAGTACTTC
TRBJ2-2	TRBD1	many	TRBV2	CASSAQGLSTGELFF	TGTGCCAGCAGCGCACAGGGGCTGAGCACCGGGGAGCTGTTTTTT
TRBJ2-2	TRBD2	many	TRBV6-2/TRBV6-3	CASRPGLAAGELFF	TGTGCCAGCAGGCCGGGACTAGCGGCCGGGGAGCTGTTTTTT
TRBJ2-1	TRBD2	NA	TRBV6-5	CASRTGGSYNEQFF	TGTGCCAGCCGTACGGGGGGTAGCTACAATGAGCAGTTCTTC
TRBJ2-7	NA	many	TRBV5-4	CASSPPGGAYEQYF	TGTGCCAGCAGCCCCCCCGGCGGGGCCTACGAGCAGTACTTC
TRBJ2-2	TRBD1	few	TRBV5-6	CASTLGTAGELFF	TGTGCCAGCACCCTAGGGACAGCCGGGGAGCTGTTTTTT
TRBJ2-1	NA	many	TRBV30	CAWRGWGRSNEQFF	TGTGCCTGGAGGGGCTGGGGGCGCAGCAATGAGCAGTTCTTC
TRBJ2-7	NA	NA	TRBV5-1	CASTYKQFGAYEQYF	TGCGCCAGCACCTACAAGCAGTTCGGGGCCTACGAGCAGTACTTC
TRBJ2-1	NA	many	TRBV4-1	CASSQDRLAIGEQFF	TGTGCCAGCAGCCAAGATAGGCTAGCCATAGGTGAGCAGTTCTTC
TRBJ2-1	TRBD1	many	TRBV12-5	CASGLGGTGIRGEQFF	TGTGCTAGTGGTTTGGGGGGGACAGGGATAAGGGGTGAGCAGTTCTTC